This T cell receptor beta chain came from a study of blood T cell repertoires in COVID-19. Overall study context: The study drew acute and convalescent COVID-19 samples from the United States, Italy and Spain. From T cells, B-cell-depleted T cells, or PBMCs came the material, which was cDNA or gDNA.

The V end lost 4 bases, the J end lost 5 bases, and 9 bases lay between the germline ends. CDR1 is MNHEY and CDR2 is SMNVEV in the germline V gene (reference sequence). The CDR3 is made up of 13 amino acids. Original handling: Amplification of reference gene primers provided the estimated nucleated cell counts. Measured with immunoSEQ multiplex PCR; TCRdb has only the in-frame clones, and not every one. The V and J calls and the clone size are those of that table, but D and trimming were determined from the DNA. Of about 52,000 clones detected, over 75% appear once; the ten largest clones hold roughly 29%. Enrolled during active infection, Seattle patients were then followed longitudinally.

The rearrangement uses TRBV27 and TRBJ2-1; tentatively, D is TRBD2 (6 bases). This TCR came from a woman older than 75 with COVID-19, enrolled during active disease. The sample consisted of peripheral blood. CDR3 region: CASSWAGHNEQFF. For the CDR3, the DNA is TGTGCCAGCAGTTGGGCGGGGCACAATGAGCAGTTCTTC.